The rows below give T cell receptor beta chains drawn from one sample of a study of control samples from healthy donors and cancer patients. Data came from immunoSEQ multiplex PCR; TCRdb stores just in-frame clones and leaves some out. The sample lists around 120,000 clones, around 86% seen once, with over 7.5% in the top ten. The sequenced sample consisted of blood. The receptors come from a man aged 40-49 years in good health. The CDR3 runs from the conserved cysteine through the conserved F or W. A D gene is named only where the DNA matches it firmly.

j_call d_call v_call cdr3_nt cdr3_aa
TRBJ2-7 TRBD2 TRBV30 TGTGCCTGGAGTGTATCCAGCGGGGACTACGAGCAGTACTTC CAWSVSSGDYEQYF
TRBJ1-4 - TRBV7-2 TGTGCCAGCAGCTTGATGATCACGGGGGGTGCTAATGAAAAACTGTTTTTT CASSLMITGGANEKLFF
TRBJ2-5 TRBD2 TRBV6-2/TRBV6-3 TGTGCCAGCAGTTACAGACTAGCGGAAGAGACCCAGTACTTC CASSYRLAEETQYF
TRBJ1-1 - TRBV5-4 TGTGCCAGCAGCTTGGGGCTAGGGTGGCGTAACACTGAAGCTTTCTTT CASSLGLGWRNTEAFF
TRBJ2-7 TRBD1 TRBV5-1 TGCGCCAGCAGCCCCGGGACAGAAATAGGTGGCGAGCAGTACTTC CASSPGTEIGGEQYF
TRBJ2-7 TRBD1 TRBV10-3 TGTGCCATCAGTCCGGGACAGGGGACCTCCTACGAGCAGTACTTC CAISPGQGTSYEQYF
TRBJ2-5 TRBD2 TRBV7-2 TGTGCCAGCAGCTTAGCGGCTAGCGGGGGGCAGGAGACCCAGTACTTC CASSLAASGGQETQYF
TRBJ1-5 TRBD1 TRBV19 TGTGCCAGTAGTTTACTGGACAGGGGATTCAATCAGCCCCAGCATTTT CASSLLDRGFNQPQHF
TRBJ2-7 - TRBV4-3 TGCGCCAGCAGCCAAGACAAGGGGAGTTACGAGCAGTACTTC CASSQDKGSYEQYF
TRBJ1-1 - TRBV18 TGTGCCAGCTCACCAAATCCTGGGGGCACTGAAGCTTTCTTT CASSPNPGGTEAFF